A selection of T cell receptor beta chains follows, all from one sample in a study of shared clonotypes between healthy human individuals. Clones were read by immunoSEQ multiplex PCR, and TCRdb kept only the in-frame ones, dropping some. The profile shows roughly 1,500,000 clones, nearly 99% of them singletons. What was sequenced was naive CD4+ T cells sorted from blood. The receptors stem from a man aged 25-40 years in good health. CDR3s include the opening cysteine and the closing phenylalanine or tryptophan. The D gene is left open where the match is weak. Not all rows give a size; the values are once, few, many and, for expanded clones, a class.

NA	TRBV6-5	TRBD2	TRBJ2-7	CASSQTSGTSYEQYF	TGTGCCAGCAGTCAGACTAGCGGGACTTCCTACGAGCAGTACTTC
once	TRBV30	TRBD2	TRBJ2-7	CAWSVGRGAYEQYF	TGTGCCTGGAGTGTAGGACGGGGGGCCTACGAGCAGTACTTC
NA	TRBV7-8	NA	TRBJ2-7	CASSEHPRGAAPKYEQYF	TGTGCCAGCAGCGAACATCCAAGGGGGGCCGCGCCAAAGTACGAGCAGTACTTC
NA	TRBV6-6	TRBD1	TRBJ2-5	CASSYATGGETQYF	TGTGCCAGCAGTTACGCCACAGGGGGAGAGACCCAGTACTTC
NA	TRBV9	TRBD1	TRBJ2-1	CASSIGQGTENEQFF	TGTGCCAGCAGCATTGGACAGGGAACCGAAAATGAGCAGTTCTTC
NA	TRBV6-5	NA	TRBJ2-7	CASSYGRGPFYEQYF	TGTGCCAGCAGTTACGGTAGGGGACCTTTCTACGAGCAGTACTTC
NA	TRBV7-8	TRBD1	TRBJ1-4	CASSLSRTGYEKLFF	TGTGCCAGCAGCTTATCAAGGACAGGGTACGAAAAACTGTTTTTT
NA	TRBV28	NA	TRBJ1-2	CASRTLREVMGGYTF	TGTGCCAGCAGAACCTTGAGGGAGGTAATGGGGGGCTACACCTTC
NA	TRBV7-3	NA	TRBJ1-1	CASSLSTYNTEAFF	TGTGCCAGCAGCTTATCGACCTACAACACTGAAGCTTTCTTT
NA	TRBV2	NA	TRBJ2-7	CASRSRQVYEQYF	TGTGCCAGCAGAAGTCGGCAGGTCTACGAGCAGTACTTC
NA	TRBV7-9	TRBD2	TRBJ2-1	CASSSSTSGRGAGEQFF	TGTGCCAGCAGCTCCTCGACTAGCGGGAGAGGGGCGGGTGAGCAGTTCTTC
once	TRBV30	NA	TRBJ2-3	CAWSVSADTQYF	TGTGCCTGGAGTGTGTCCGCCGATACGCAGTATTTT
NA	TRBV7-7	TRBD1	TRBJ2-1	CASSLGTGDNEQFF	TGTGCCAGCAGCCTAGGGACAGGCGACAATGAGCAGTTCTTC
NA	TRBV15	TRBD2	TRBJ2-7	CATSPWTSGSYEQYF	TGTGCCACCAGCCCGTGGACTAGCGGGAGCTACGAGCAGTACTTC
NA	TRBV5-1	NA	TRBJ2-7	CASSSPDSYEQYF	TGCGCCAGCAGCTCCCCGGACAGCTACGAGCAGTACTTC
NA	TRBV10-2	TRBD1	TRBJ1-1	CASSLDRGGTEAFF	TGCGCCAGCAGTCTTGACAGGGGAGGCACTGAAGCTTTCTTT
NA	TRBV7-9	TRBD1	TRBJ2-7	CASSLSGTGGVEQYF	TGTGCCAGCAGCTTAAGTGGGACAGGGGGCGTCGAGCAGTACTTC
NA	TRBV5-6	NA	TRBJ2-5	CASSLGRRETQYF	TGTGCCAGCAGCCTCGGGAGAAGAGAGACCCAGTACTTC
NA	TRBV18	TRBD2	TRBJ2-1	CASSPRTHSGGGPYNEQFF	TGTGCCAGCTCACCTCGGACTCATAGCGGGGGAGGGCCCTACAATGAGCAGTTCTTC
NA	TRBV25-1	TRBD1	TRBJ2-5	CASSDPTGGLETQYF	TGTGCCAGCAGTGACCCGACAGGGGGCTTGGAGACCCAGTACTTC
NA	TRBV11-3	TRBD1	TRBJ2-7	CASSLRDSNYEQYF	TGTGCCAGCAGCTTACGGGACAGCAACTACGAGCAGTACTTC
NA	TRBV7-9	NA	TRBJ1-2	CASRTTGGTDVDGYTF	TGTGCCAGCCGTACCACCGGGGGAACGGACGTCGATGGCTACACCTTC
once	TRBV5-4	NA	TRBJ2-7	CASSPPGVNEQYF	TGTGCCAGCAGCCCACCTGGGGTGAACGAGCAGTACTTC
NA	TRBV27	NA	TRBJ1-5	CASNPTGRNQPQHF	TGTGCCAGCAACCCGACGGGGCGCAATCAGCCCCAGCATTTT
NA	TRBV2	TRBD2	TRBJ2-7	CASKWSSGRQSYEQYF	TGTGCCAGCAAGTGGTCTAGCGGGAGGCAATCCTACGAGCAGTACTTC
NA	TRBV21-1	NA	TRBJ2-7	CAKPGHDAPNDEQYF	TGTGCGAAACCCGGACATGACGCGCCCAACGACGAGCAGTACTTC
NA	TRBV5-1	TRBD1	TRBJ2-1	CASSLTGTGPYNEQFF	TGCGCCAGCAGCCTAACCGGGACAGGCCCTTACAATGAGCAGTTCTTC
NA	TRBV7-2	NA	TRBJ2-7	CASSFPYYEQYF	TGTGCCAGCAGCTTTCCTTACTACGAGCAGTACTTC
NA	TRBV9	NA	TRBJ2-1	CASSAKRGVRNYNEQFF	TGTGCCAGCAGCGCTAAGAGGGGGGTGAGAAATTACAATGAGCAGTTCTTC
NA	TRBV20-1	NA	TRBJ2-7	CSAPDNYEQYF	TGCAGTGCACCCGACAACTACGAGCAGTACTTC
NA	TRBV6-5	NA	TRBJ2-7	CASSSPVAYEQYF	TGTGCCAGCAGTTCCCCCGTTGCGTACGAGCAGTACTTC
NA	TRBV27	TRBD2	TRBJ2-7	CASRGFGLAAYEQYF	TGTGCCAGCAGGGGGTTTGGGCTAGCGGCCTACGAGCAGTACTTC
NA	TRBV7-7	TRBD1	TRBJ2-2	CASSRQGAGLGELFF	TGTGCTAGCAGCCGACAGGGGGCAGGTCTCGGGGAGCTGTTTTTT
NA	TRBV7-2	NA	TRBJ1-3	CASSLGGPGYSGNTIYF	TGTGCCAGCAGCTTAGGAGGACCCGGCTACTCTGGAAACACCATATATTTT
NA	TRBV25-1	NA	TRBJ2-1	CASSEILSPKHNEQFF	TGTGCCAGCAGTGAAATCTTGAGCCCGAAACACAATGAGCAGTTCTTC
NA	TRBV20-1	NA	TRBJ2-1	CSASPAGEQFF	TGCAGTGCTAGTCCGGCGGGTGAGCAGTTCTTC
NA	TRBV5-1	NA	TRBJ2-1	CASSLAWENEQFF	TGCGCCAGCAGCTTGGCCTGGGAGAATGAGCAGTTCTTC
NA	TRBV5-6	NA	TRBJ2-7	CASSAYRIKSYEQYF	TGTGCCAGCAGCGCTTACCGAATTAAGTCCTACGAGCAGTACTTC
NA	TRBV5-1	NA	TRBJ2-5	CASSLPLNRMGETQYF	TGCGCCAGCAGCTTGCCCCTGAACAGGATGGGAGAGACCCAGTACTTC
NA	TRBV9	NA	TRBJ2-2	CASSVVQGAPGELFF	TGTGCCAGCAGCGTAGTACAGGGAGCCCCCGGGGAGCTGTTTTTT
NA	TRBV19	TRBD2	TRBJ2-3	CASRIAGGSTDTQYF	TGTGCCAGTAGGATAGCGGGAGGTAGCACAGATACGCAGTATTTT
NA	TRBV11-2	NA	TRBJ1-2	CASSLQEGTYGYTF	TGTGCCAGCAGCTTACAGGAGGGGACCTATGGCTACACCTTC
NA	TRBV7-9	NA	TRBJ2-3	CASSQDLSTDTQYF	TGTGCCAGCAGCCAGGACCTCTCCACAGATACGCAGTATTTT
NA	TRBV2	TRBD2	TRBJ2-5	CASSLRLAEPTQYF	TGTGCCAGCAGTCTGAGACTAGCGGAGCCGACCCAGTACTTC
NA	TRBV15	TRBD1	TRBJ2-7	CATSRGVGQGATEQYF	TGTGCCACCAGCAGGGGGGTCGGACAGGGGGCGACCGAGCAGTACTTC
NA	TRBV5-4	NA	TRBJ2-6	CASSPDGGANVLTF	TGTGCCAGCAGCCCAGATGGGGGGGCCAACGTCCTGACTTTC
NA	TRBV29-1	NA	TRBJ2-1	CSVVLAAIPYNEQFF	TGCAGCGTTGTATTAGCGGCTATCCCCTACAATGAGCAGTTCTTC
NA	TRBV5-8	TRBD1	TRBJ2-7	CASSADRAYEQYF	TGTGCCAGCAGCGCGGACAGGGCCTACGAGCAGTACTTC
once	TRBV28	TRBD1	TRBJ2-3	CASSLFQGAVTDTQYF	TGTGCCAGCAGTTTATTTCAGGGGGCCGTCACAGATACGCAGTATTTT
NA	TRBV5-1	NA	TRBJ1-5	CASLWGNSNQPQHF	TGCGCCAGTTTGTGGGGGAATAGCAATCAGCCCCAGCATTTT
once	TRBV27	NA	TRBJ1-5	CASSPRTGRDQPQHF	TGTGCCAGCAGTCCCCGCACAGGGAGAGATCAGCCCCAGCATTTT
once	TRBV19	TRBD1	TRBJ2-7	CASSISRQGYEQYF	TGTGCCAGTAGTATAAGTCGACAGGGCTACGAGCAGTACTTC
NA	TRBV18	NA	TRBJ2-7	CASSPTGGNYEQYF	TGTGCCAGCTCACCAACAGGAGGAAACTACGAGCAGTACTTC
NA	TRBV30	TRBD2	TRBJ2-1	CAWTYGGSSYNEQFF	TGTGCCTGGACCTATGGCGGGAGTTCCTACAATGAGCAGTTCTTC
NA	TRBV14	NA	TRBJ2-5	CASSQGPGFRETQYF	TGTGCCAGCAGCCAAGGTCCGGGGTTTCGGGAGACCCAGTACTTC
NA	TRBV6-6	TRBD2	TRBJ2-1	CASSPPGAGVLEQFF	TGTGCCAGCAGCCCACCTGGGGCGGGAGTTCTTGAGCAGTTCTTC
NA	TRBV28	TRBD1	TRBJ1-2	CASSWLPGTDNNYGYTF	TGTGCCAGCAGTTGGTTACCCGGGACAGATAATAACTATGGCTACACCTTC
once	TRBV7-9	NA	TRBJ1-4	CASSSRGGIGEKLFF	TGTGCCAGCAGCTCCCGGGGAGGGATTGGCGAAAAACTGTTTTTT
NA	TRBV6-5	NA	TRBJ2-7	CASSRDPSSYEQYF	TGTGCCAGCAGTAGAGACCCGAGCTCCTACGAGCAGTACTTC